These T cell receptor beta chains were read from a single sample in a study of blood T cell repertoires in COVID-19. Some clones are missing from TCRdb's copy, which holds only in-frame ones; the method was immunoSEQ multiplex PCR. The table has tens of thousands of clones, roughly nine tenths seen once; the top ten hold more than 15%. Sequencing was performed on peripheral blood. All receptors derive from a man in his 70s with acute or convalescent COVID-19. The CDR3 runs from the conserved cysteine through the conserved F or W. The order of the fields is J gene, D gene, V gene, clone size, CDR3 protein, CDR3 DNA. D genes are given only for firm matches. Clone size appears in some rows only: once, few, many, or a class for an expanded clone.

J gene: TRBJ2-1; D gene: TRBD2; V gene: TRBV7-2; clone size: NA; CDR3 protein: CASSSMFSGSHDNEQFF; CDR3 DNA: TGTGCCAGCAGCTCGATGTTTAGCGGGAGTCACGACAATGAGCAGTTCTTC
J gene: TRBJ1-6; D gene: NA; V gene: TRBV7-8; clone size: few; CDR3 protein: CASSLQSGSSYNSPLHF; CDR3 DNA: TGTGCCAGCAGCTTACAATCCGGGAGCTCCTATAATTCACCCCTCCACTTT
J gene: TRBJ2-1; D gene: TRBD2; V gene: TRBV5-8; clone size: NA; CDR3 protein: CASSAGTSGINEQFF; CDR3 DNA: TGTGCCAGCAGCGCCGGGACTAGCGGGATCAATGAGCAGTTCTTC
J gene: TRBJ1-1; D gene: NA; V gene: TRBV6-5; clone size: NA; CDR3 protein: CASSPSGVNTEAFF; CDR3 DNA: TGTGCCAGCAGCCCCTCGGGGGTGAACACTGAAGCTTTCTTT
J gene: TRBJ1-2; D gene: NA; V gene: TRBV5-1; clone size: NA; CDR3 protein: CASSFGQQNGYTF; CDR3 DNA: TGCGCCAGCAGCTTTGGACAGCAGAATGGCTACACCTTC
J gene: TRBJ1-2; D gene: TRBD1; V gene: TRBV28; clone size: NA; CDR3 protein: CATPGGTGGIYGYTF; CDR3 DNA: TGTGCCACGCCCGGCGGGACAGGGGGCATCTATGGCTACACCTTC
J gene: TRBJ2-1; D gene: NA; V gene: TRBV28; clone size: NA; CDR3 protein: CASSLRGRVNEQFF; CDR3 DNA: TGTGCCAGCAGTTTGAGGGGGAGAGTGAATGAGCAGTTCTTC
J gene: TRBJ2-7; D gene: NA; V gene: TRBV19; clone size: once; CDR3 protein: CASRPTGREGHEQYF; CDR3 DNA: TGTGCCAGTAGGCCCACTGGGCGGGAAGGGCACGAGCAGTACTTC
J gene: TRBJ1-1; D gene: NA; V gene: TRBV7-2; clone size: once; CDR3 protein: CASSPYQGTEAFF; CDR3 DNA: TGTGCCAGCAGCCCCTACCAGGGGACTGAAGCTTTCTTT
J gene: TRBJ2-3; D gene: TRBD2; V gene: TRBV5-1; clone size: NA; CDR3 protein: CASSVLADTDTQYF; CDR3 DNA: TGCGCCAGCAGCGTGCTAGCGGACACAGATACGCAGTATTTT
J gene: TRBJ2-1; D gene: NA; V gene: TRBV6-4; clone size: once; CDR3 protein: CASSDSGDNEQFF; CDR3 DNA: TGTGCCAGCAGTGACAGCGGCGACAATGAGCAGTTCTTC